This paragraph covers one T cell receptor beta chain sequence. Its antigen remains unknown. Genomic DNA of every subset was divided equally among multiple immunoSEQ plates. In the original processing: Junction-only sequences produced by ImmunoSEQ had no quality scores, so filtering differed. TCRdb's table, derived via immunoSEQ multiplex PCR, lists solely in-frame clones and lacks some. That table is the source of V, J and clone size, and D and trimming were worked out from the DNA. The table lists approximately 1.5 million clones, approximately 98.5% of them singletons. These data originate in a study of shared clonotypes between healthy human individuals. Study-level results: The study generally estimated greater richness for naive than memory subsets.

Trimming removed 6 bases at V and 1 base at J, with 9 bases between. Germline assignment: CDR1 MNHEY and CDR2 SMNVEV (reference sequence). The CDR3 length is 14 residues. This receptor was taken from a man aged 25-40 years in good health. The sample was naive CD4+ T cells sorted from blood. Subset denoted: CD45RA+ positively selected. This chain links TRBV27 with TRBJ2-2; maybe TRBD2 (6 bases). CDR3: CASSVGGNTGELFF. For the CDR3, the DNA is TGTGCCAGCAGCGTGGGGGGGAACACCGGGGAGCTGTTTTTT.